This TCR beta chain was identified in a study of response to subunit inactivated influenza vaccine. Germline CDR1 and CDR2: DFQATT and SNEGSKA (reference sequence). There are 13 residues in the CDR3. V shed 3 bases and J shed 4 bases, with 12 bases lying between them. TCRdb analysed the RT-PCR reads with MiXCR anew, one entry per CDR3 protein. The sample yields a few hundred thousand distinct CDR3 sequences, just over 20% seen once. V and J are TRBV20-1 and TRBJ1-1; possible D gene TRBD1, 5 bases. This TCR was recovered from a man aged 50 to 69 who received an inactivated influenza vaccine. This specimen consisted of PBMCs from blood, obtained 21 months after vaccination. As DNA, the CDR3 is TGCAGTGCTAGTAAGGGGCAGGGCACTGAAGCTTTCTTT. This gives the protein CSASKGQGTEAFF.